This T cell receptor (beta chain) appears in the sequencing data of a study of T cell responses to AZD1222 COVID-19 vaccine (dated by TCRdb to the early 2020s). Notes on the research overall: TCR sequencing covered roughly 230 trial participants: 200 to 210 given two doses of AZD1222 and 26 given two doses of MenACWY control vaccine. Trial participants were enrolled by age into 18-55, 56-69 and 70-plus year subgroups, with about 150, 28 and 57 TCR-sequenced participants respectively. Overall study results and their limits: CD4 TCRs associated with the vaccine covered the entire spike protein, and the dominant responses were in regions 160-218 and 743-854. After two AZD1222 doses, spike-specific TCR breadth and depth were significantly higher than at day 0 and than in MenACWY recipients. Because no day 14 peak-response samples were available, repertoires were characterized only after the peak T cell response. Participants were mostly white British, with more females than males. The authors suggested clonal diversity may have been underestimated. The 56-69-year group was small, and its depth increase did not reach significance, likely because of low power. Conclusions about previously exposed vaccinees are limited, since just a handful of AZD1222 recipients were seropositive for SARS-CoV-2 at baseline. Reportedly, almost half of the unique spike-specific TCRs recognized epitopes lying outside the regions that are mutated in the B.1.351 and B.1.1.7 variants.

CDR1 and CDR2 are drawn from the germline V gene: MGHDK, SYGVNS. Counted from cysteine to phenylalanine, this CDR3 has 15 amino acids. Just the 45-base CDR3 DNA is kept, in frame starting at base 1. V gives up 1 base and J gives up 0 bases, and the segment between their germline ends measures 6 bases. In the paper's terms, the time point label means: about 28 days (+/-7) after the second vaccine dose. Because spike-specific TCR depth and breadth did not differ between the two schedules, AZD1222 recipients who got a second dose at roughly 4 weeks were pooled with those who got a second dose at roughly 12 weeks. Samples from vaccinated people were obtained from the UK trials COV001 and COV002, which included a single-blind randomized controlled phase 2/3 trial of AZD1222 (ChAdOx1 nCoV-19) in healthy adults. For TCRbeta chain sequencing, PBMC samples were collected from trial participants at day 0 and at day 28 after the second dose.

With regard to this clone: The target of this receptor is not known. No per-base quality is available; no much larger clone lies one base away.

The CDR3 regions of human TCRbeta chains were analyzed by immunosequencing. For the original study's pipeline: Repertoire TCRs were checked for matches against a reference library of SARS-CoV-2-specific TCRs that had been generated using the MIRA antigen-specificity platform. Breadth meant the fraction of unique TCRs that were SARS-CoV-2-associated, whereas depth meant the fraction of total T cells that were SARS-CoV-2-associated. Each spike-specific TCR was assigned to its reactive spike region and to a CD4 or CD8 class using the MIRA data. Log10-transformed breadth and depth values were compared by one-way ANOVA with Sidak's multiple comparisons tests. Imported from immuneACCESS, the table was reduced by TCRdb to in-frame sequences with V and J called. These copies leave out some clones; in studies compared against another copy, an unresolved V gene accounts for under half, and the cause of the remainder is not known. V and J calls and clone size are those listed in that table; D and trimming were worked out from the DNA. The sample table records 150,000 to 200,000 clones; 85% to 95% of these occur just once. Jointly, the top ten make up approximately 4.6% of the sample.

The sequence came from an adult who received the AZD1222 COVID-19 vaccine. Recombination linked TRBV25-1 to TRBJ1-4, with no reliable assignment of the D segment. This specimen was peripheral blood, taken 28 days after the second AZD1222 dose. The nucleotides are TGTGCCAGCAGTGAATCGGCAGCAACTAATGAAAAACTGTTTTTT. It is translated as CASSESAATNEKLFF. Beyond the CDR3, the reference TRBV25-1 and TRBJ1-4 genes provide the residues; the full variable domain reads: EADIYQTPRYLVIGTGKKITLECSQTMGHDKMYWYQQDPGMELHLIHYSYGVNSTEKGDLSSESTVSRIRTEHFPLTLESARPSHTSQYLCASSESAATNEKLFFGSGTQLSVL.